Below are 14 T cell receptor beta chains sequenced from a single sample in a study of T cell repertoires in cytomegalovirus infection. TCRdb redid the calling of the reads with MiXCR, one entry per CDR3 protein. The sample comprises under 300,000 distinct CDR3 sequences, roughly an eighth of which are singletons, and 1.5% to 2% rests with the top ten. The sample consisted of PBMCs. These receptors were collected from a human donor in good health (CMV status not recorded). Some clones in this sample may be carry-over from other donors' samples.

V and J are TRBV5-1 and TRBJ2-1; TRBD2 matches 7 bases. Unmatched junction bases numbered 14, after V lost 5 bases and J lost 9 bases. The CDR3 consists of 15 residues. The V gene's germline CDR1 is SGHRS and CDR2 YFSETQ. The CDR3 protein is CASREDGAGAGEQFF. The CDR3 DNA follows: TGCGCCAGCAGAGAGGACGGGGCGGGAGCGGGTGAGCAGTTCTTC.

This clonotype was seen a few times. The chain links TRBV12-3 or TRBV12-4 to TRBJ2-7, with 9 positions matching TRBD2. The CDR3 length is 16 residues. With V trimmed by 1 base and J by 3 bases, 7 bases remained unmatched. CDR3 region: CASSLVAGAPNYEQYF. DNA for the CDR3: TGTGCCAGCAGTTTAGTAGCGGGAGCCCCCAACTACGAGCAGTACTTC.

There are a few counts of this clonotype. The CDR3 DNA follows: TGCGCCAGCAGCTTGATCCTTCGCACAGATACGCAGTATTTT. Translated, it gives CASSLILRTDTQYF. The chain has TRBV5-1 and TRBJ2-3; no reliable D call. The germline V gene has CDR1 SGHRS and CDR2 YFSETQ. Trimming cost V 1 base and J 1 base, with 7 bases left between them. This CDR3 has 14 residues.

The J gene is TRBJ2-1, the V gene TRBV7-3; 12 nucleotides line up with TRBD2. The CDR3 extends over 15 amino acids. Per the germline V gene, CDR1 is SGHTA and CDR2 is FQGTGA. V shed 7 bases, J shed 6 bases, and the junction held 7 bases outside the gene matches. The CDR3 here is CASKLTSGSFNEQFF. The CDR3 DNA sequence: TGTGCCAGCAAACTGACTAGCGGGAGTTTCAATGAGCAGTTCTTC.

This clonotype was found a few times. The gene calls are TRBV20-1 and TRBJ2-3; 10 bases fit TRBD2. The CDR3 is made up of 17 amino acids. Germline V lookup: CDR1 DFQATT, CDR2 SNEGSKA (reference sequence). Trimming removed 3 bases from V and 1 base from J; junction bases left unmatched: 10. The CDR3 protein is CSASTVLAGYGTDTQYF. CDR3 bases: TGCAGTGCTAGCACCGTACTAGCGGGGTACGGCACAGATACGCAGTATTTT.

This clonotype was picked up many times. An end of the junction differs from the germline gene, which may be a read error. In DNA, the CDR3 is TGTGCCAGCAGCCAAGAGGCCCGGAACTCTGAAGCTTTCTTT. Protein sequence: CASSQEARNSEAFF. The chain employs TRBV14 and TRBJ1-1; D remains unclear. The CDR3 is 14 amino acids. Germline CDR1 and CDR2: SGHDN and FVKESK.

Written as DNA, the CDR3 is TGTGCCAGCTCACCTACCACGGCCGCTCCGGGACAGAAAGAGACCCAGTACTTC. It specifies CASSPTTAAPGQKETQYF. The chain uses TRBV18 and TRBJ2-5, with 7 bases identical to TRBD1. This CDR3 has 18 residues. Germline assignment: CDR1 KGHSH and CDR2 LQKENI. The V segment lost 3 bases and the J segment 3 bases; nucleotides outside the gene matches: 16.

This sequence joins TRBV5-1 and TRBJ1-2; perhaps TRBD1 as D (5 bases). Trimming left V 3 bases short and J 6 bases short, with 12 bases between. Per the germline V gene, CDR1 is SGHRS and CDR2 is YFSETQ. The CDR3 length is 13 residues. Here the CDR3 DNA reads TGCGCCAGCAGCTCTGGGACGTCTGATGGCTACACCTTC. It translates to CASSSGTSDGYTF.

V and J are TRBV19 and TRBJ2-3, with 8 bases aligning to TRBD1. Germline V gene lookup returns CDR1 LNHDA and CDR2 SQIVND (reference sequence). V shed 4 bases, J shed 3 bases, and the junction held 12 bases outside the gene matches. The CDR3 is made up of 17 amino acids. DNA of the CDR3: TGTGCCAGTAGTAGGGGGACAGGAGATCCCCAGACAGATACGCAGTATTTT. Translation: CASSRGTGDPQTDTQYF.

This clonotype was seen at least ten times. The chain employs TRBV19 and TRBJ2-7; the D is unclear. Germline lookup yields CDR1 LNHDA and CDR2 SQIVND (reference sequence). V lost 5 bases and J 2 bases, leaving 16 bases between the germline ends. The CDR3 length is 15 residues. CDR3 DNA: TGTGCCAGTAGTGTCTTCAAAGGACCAACCTACGAGCAGTACTTC. It yields the protein CASSVFKGPTYEQYF.

The chain joins TRBV7-3 to TRBJ2-3; D may correspond to TRBD1 or TRBD2 (5 bases each). This CDR3 is built from 16 residues. V lost 5 bases to trimming and J lost 0 bases, with 15 bases between them. Per germline, CDR1 SGHTA and CDR2 FQGTGA. The CDR3 DNA reads as TGTGCCAGCAGCCCCCTGGGACCATCTAGCACAGATACGCAGTATTTT. It yields the protein CASSPLGPSSTDTQYF.

Many counts were recorded for this clonotype. The gene calls are TRBV5-4 and TRBJ2-3; 7 nucleotides agree with TRBD1. CDR3 size: 15 residues. J lost 1 base, V lost 2 bases, and 4 bases had no gene match. Germline CDR1 SGHNT, CDR2 YYREEE (reference sequence). CDR3 sequence reads: CASSFPGQGTDTQYF. CDR3 sequence (DNA): TGTGCCAGCAGCTTCCCCGGACAGGGCACAGATACGCAGTATTTT.

This clonotype was found a few times. The chain employs TRBV6-5 and TRBJ2-3, with 14 bases that match TRBD2. Germline lookup yields CDR1 MNHEY and CDR2 SVGAGI. J gave up 4 bases and V 8 bases, and 11 bases lay outside the gene matches. CDR3 size: 17 residues. CDR3 sequence: CASRWGGTSGSADTQYF. The CDR3 bases are TGTGCCAGCCGCTGGGGAGGGACTAGCGGGAGCGCAGATACGCAGTATTTT.

This clonotype has a count of ten or more. V is TRBV6-2 or TRBV6-3 and J is TRBJ2-3; no clear D gene. Trimming removed 4 bases at V and 6 bases at J, with 11 bases between. The CDR3 runs 13 residues. Germline V CDR1 and CDR2: MNHEY, SVGEGT. CDR3 coding DNA: TGTGCCAGCAGTTCGGGCTTCCTCGATACGCAGTATTTT. Protein sequence: CASSSGFLDTQYF.